These 18 T cell receptor beta chains came from one sample sequenced in a study of control samples from healthy donors and cancer patients. Sequencing was performed with immunoSEQ multiplex PCR; in TCRdb, only in-frame clones are kept and a portion is missing. Of about 160,000 clones listed, about 94% are singletons. Sample: blood. The receptors were sampled from a woman between 40 and 50 years old in good health.

V usage is TRBV30 and J usage is TRBJ1-2, with D perhaps TRBD1 (6 bases). The CDR3 length is 11 residues. Trimming took off 4 bases at V and 8 bases at J, with 11 bases between the two ends. Germline-derived CDR1 and CDR2 are GTSNPN and SVGIG (reference sequence). CDR3 loop: CAWNVGGGYTF. The CDR3, as DNA: TGTGCCTGGAATGTAGGGGGGGGCTACACCTTC.

This chain connects TRBV4-3 to TRBJ1-2, with 7 bases lining up with TRBD1. Germline V gene sequence: CDR1 LGHNA, CDR2 YSLEER. CDR3 length: 15 residues. V was clipped by 1 base and J by 2 bases; unmatched bases: 4. CDR3 sequence reads: CASSQGRGQNYGYTF. Here the CDR3 DNA reads TGCGCCAGCAGCCAAGGCCGGGGACAGAACTATGGCTACACCTTC.

The chain employs TRBV5-6 and TRBJ1-1; D perhaps matches TRBD1 (5 bases). The germline V gene encodes CDR1 SGHDT and CDR2 YYEEEE. Trimming took 5 bases from V and 7 from J, leaving 18 bases between them. The CDR3 runs 14 residues. The CDR3 DNA reads TGTGCCAGCAGTGTGGGGCCGGGGAAGGGTGAAGCTTTCTTT. Translating gives CASSVGPGKGEAFF.

This chain links TRBV30 with TRBJ2-2; TRBD1 might be the D (5 bases). Trimming stripped 3 bases from V and 6 bases from J, with 11 bases between. The CDR3 length is 13 residues. The germline V gene encodes CDR1 GTSNPN and CDR2 SVGIG (reference sequence). The CDR3 region has the DNA TGTGCCTGGAGGTCAGGGTCCGCCGGGGAGCTGTTTTTT. This gives the protein CAWRSGSAGELFF.

This clone is a singleton in its sample. The chain couples TRBV7-9 to TRBJ1-4; a possible D gene is TRBD1 (6 bases). The CDR3 is 17 residues long. The ends were cut back, 3 bases at V and 2 bases at J, with 16 bases in the middle. Germline assignment: CDR1 SEHNR and CDR2 FQNEAQ (reference sequence). The CDR3 reads CASSLGGPGATNEKLFF. The CDR3 DNA is TGTGCCAGCAGCTTGGGGGGTCCGGGGGCCACTAATGAAAAACTGTTTTTT.

The J gene is TRBJ1-4, the V gene TRBV10-1, with no clear D. This CDR3 spans 15 amino acids. Germline V gene lookup returns CDR1 WNHNN and CDR2 SYGVQD (reference sequence). V dropped 3 bases and J dropped 0 bases, with 8 bases sitting between them. DNA of the CDR3: TGCGCCAGCAGTGACGGAGTTGCAACTAATGAAAAACTGTTTTTT. Translated: CASSDGVATNEKLFF.

This rearrangement joins TRBV5-4 to TRBJ2-2, with 8 positions matching TRBD1. Germline values: CDR1 SGHNT, CDR2 YYREEE (reference sequence). The CDR3 has 17 residues. The V segment lost 4 bases and the J segment 1 base; nucleotides outside the gene matches: 9. The CDR3 DNA reads as TGTGCCAGCAGCCCCATTGCGGGGACAGGGAACACCGGGGAGCTGTTTTTT. Translated: CASSPIAGTGNTGELFF.

The chain links TRBV24-1 to TRBJ2-1; D call uncertain. Germline CDR1 KGHDR, CDR2 SFDVKD. V gave up 3 bases and J gave up 0 bases, with 11 bases separating them. This CDR3 comprises 16 residues. The CDR3 sequence: CATSDVNPGSYNEQFF. The CDR3 DNA sequence: TGTGCCACCAGTGATGTAAACCCAGGCTCCTACAATGAGCAGTTCTTC.

Of note for this clone: Different DNA sequences within this sample yield the same CDR3. The chain recombines TRBV5-4 with TRBJ2-7; D is unresolved. The CDR3 has 13 residues. The ends were cut back, 4 bases at V and 3 bases at J, with 11 bases in the middle. Germline CDR1 SGHNT, CDR2 YYREEE (reference sequence). The chain's CDR3 is CASSIGRHYEQYF. The CDR3 DNA sequence: TGTGCCAGCAGCATCGGACGTCACTACGAGCAGTACTTC.

This chain links TRBV6-5 with TRBJ1-5; 7 nucleotides align to TRBD1. This CDR3 comprises 13 residues. Trimming at V came to 4 bases and at J to 11 bases, leaving 8 bases not matched to a gene. Germline CDR1 and CDR2: MNHEY and SVGAGI. CDR3 coding DNA: TGTGCCAGCAGTTCCGAAACCACAGGGGCCCAGCATTTT. Translating gives CASSSETTGAQHF.

The gene calls are TRBV9 and TRBJ2-3; D possibly uses TRBD1 or TRBD2 (5 bases each). This CDR3 has 15 residues. Germline assignment: CDR1 SGDLS and CDR2 YYNGEE. V lost 4 bases and J 1 base, leaving 13 bases between the germline ends. The CDR3 nucleotides are TGTGCCAGCAGCCCGGACCGGGGCCGCACAGATACGCAGTATTTT. Amino acids: CASSPDRGRTDTQYF.

The chain recombines TRBV11-2 with TRBJ2-5; 7 bases agree with TRBD1. V shed 8 bases, J shed 1 base, and the junction held 7 bases outside the gene matches. From germline, CDR1 is SGHAT and CDR2 FQNNGV. The CDR3 extends over 14 amino acids. CDR3 sequence: CASDYRGRQETQYF. DNA of the CDR3: TGTGCCAGCGACTACAGGGGACGCCAAGAGACCCAGTACTTC. Drawing the rest from reference TRBV11-2 and TRBJ2-5, the complete variable domain is EAGVAQSPRYKIIEKRQSVAFWCNPISGHATLYWYQQILGQGPKLLIQFQNNGVVDDSQLPKDRFSAERLKGVDSTLKIQPAKLEDSAVYLCASDYRGRQETQYFGPGTRLLVL.

The gene calls are TRBV2 and TRBJ2-7, with D perhaps being TRBD1 or TRBD2 (5 bases each). Trimming took off 8 bases at V and 12 bases at J, with 14 bases between the two ends. There are 10 residues in the CDR3. Germline loops: CDR1 SNHLY, CDR2 FYNNEI. In nucleotides, the CDR3 is TGTGCCAGCTGGGACGTTGGGGCGTACTTC. This translates into CASWDVGAYF. Full variable domain (rest looked up from reference TRBV2 and TRBJ2-7): EPEVTQTPSHQVTQMGQEVILRCVPISNHLYFYWYRQILGQKVEFLVSFYNNEISEKSEIFDDQFSVERPDGSNFTLKIRSTKLEDSAMYFCASWDVGAYFGPGTRLTVT.

The rearrangement uses TRBV20-1 and TRBJ1-1; no clear D gene. This CDR3 is built from 11 residues. Looked up from germline, CDR1 is DFQATT and CDR2 is SNEGSKA (reference sequence). The CDR3 DNA sequence: TGCAGCCCGGGTTGGGGAGCCGAAGCTTTCTTT. The encoded protein is CSPGWGAEAFF.

The chain joins TRBV30 to TRBJ2-3; 7 nucleotides match TRBD2. The V and J ends lost 1 base and 1 base, in that order; junction bases with no gene match: 2. The CDR3 extends over 14 amino acids. Germline loops: CDR1 GTSNPN, CDR2 SVGIG (reference sequence). The CDR3: CAWSGLAGTDTQYF. The CDR3 DNA reads TGTGCCTGGAGTGGGCTAGCGGGCACAGATACGCAGTATTTT.

This rearrangement joins TRBV4-2 to TRBJ1-1; D ambiguous. The CDR3 is made up of 15 amino acids. Per the germline V gene, CDR1 is LGHNA and CDR2 is YNFKEQ. V was clipped by 0 bases and J by 1 base, with 9 bases between them. The CDR3 DNA is TGTGCCAGCAGCCAAGATTGGCTTGCGAACACTGAAGCTTTCTTT. Residues: CASSQDWLANTEAFF.

This rearrangement joins TRBV27 to TRBJ1-1, with D possibly being TRBD1 (6 bases). Trimming took 5 bases from V and 0 from J, leaving 10 bases between them. This CDR3 region has 14 residues. From germline, CDR1 is MNHEY and CDR2 SMNVEV (reference sequence). The CDR3: CASSHRDLNTEAFF. The CDR3 DNA is TGTGCCAGCAGTCACAGGGATTTGAACACTGAAGCTTTCTTT.

This chain uses TRBV5-1 with TRBJ1-1, with TRBD1 as a possible D gene (6 bases). This CDR3 has 16 amino acids. From germline, CDR1 is SGHRS and CDR2 YFSETQ. Trimming pared 4 bases from V and 3 bases from J, leaving 19 bases between. CDR3 in DNA: TGCGCCAGCAGCCCGACGGGGGCGCATTTGGACACTGAAGCTTTCTTT. It codes for CASSPTGAHLDTEAFF.